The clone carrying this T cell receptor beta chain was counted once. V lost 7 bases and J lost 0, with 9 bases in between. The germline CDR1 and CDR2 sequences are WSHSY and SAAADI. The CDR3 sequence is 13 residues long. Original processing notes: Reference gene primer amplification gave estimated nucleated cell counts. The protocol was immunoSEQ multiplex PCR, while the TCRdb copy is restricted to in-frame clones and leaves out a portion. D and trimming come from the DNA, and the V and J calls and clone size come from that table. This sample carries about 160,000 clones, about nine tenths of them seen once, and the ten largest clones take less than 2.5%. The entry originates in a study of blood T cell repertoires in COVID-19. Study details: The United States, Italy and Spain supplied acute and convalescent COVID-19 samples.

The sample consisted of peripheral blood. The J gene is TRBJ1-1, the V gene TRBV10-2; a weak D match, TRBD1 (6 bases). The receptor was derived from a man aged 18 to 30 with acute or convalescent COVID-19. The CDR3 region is CASIRDMNTEAFF. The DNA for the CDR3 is TGCGCCAGCATCCGGGACATGAACACTGAAGCTTTCTTT.